The T cell receptor beta chain under discussion was sequenced for a study of shared clonotypes between healthy human individuals. Study summary: Contributing individuals were a couple of females and a few males aged 18 to 49.

Both subsets, CD45RA+ naive and CD45RA-negative memory, were split from the CD4+ cells. As concerns this clone: The junction departs from germline at one end; a sequencing error may be responsible.

CDR1 SGDLS and CDR2 YYNGEE come from the germline V gene. The CDR3 totals 14 residues. Generated by immunoSEQ multiplex PCR, the TCRdb table keeps only in-frame clones and is missing some. The profile shows approximately 2.1 million clones, roughly 93% of them singletons. The sequenced sample consisted of naive CD4+ T cells from PBMCs. Regarding subset: CD45RA+ positively selected. The J gene is TRBJ2-7, the V gene TRBV9; TRBD2 might be the D (5 bases). This TCR came from a man younger than 35 in good health. Some clones in this sample may be carry-over from other donors' samples. The CDR3 reads CASSVDVEAYEQYF. CDR3 in DNA: TGTGCCAGCAGCGTAGATGTGGAGGCCTACGAGCAGTACTTT.